This TCR beta chain was observed in a study of T cells after yellow fever vaccination. TCR cDNA, made by 5'RACE template switching, carried an added universal primer site and UMIs. In TCRdb, the 5' RACE reads were re-called with MiXCR into one record per CDR3 protein. The profile shows some 200,000 distinct CDR3 sequences, less than 3.5% of them singletons. This clonotype has only a few counts. As yet, its antigen is unknown. Study findings and constraints: Post-booster samples contained most primary-vaccination clones (approximately 95% CD4, 70% to 90% CD8). Clonotypes found in both CD4 and CD8 compartments made up a small share.

The V end was cut by 2 bases, the J end by 5 bases, with 12 bases between. Germline V gene sequence: CDR1 MGHRA, CDR2 YSYEKL. The CDR3 is made up of 15 amino acids. This clonotype was obtained from a man younger than 35 who received the YFV17D yellow fever vaccine. This chain uses TRBV4-1 with TRBJ2-2; D ambiguous. Here the sequenced sample was CD4+ T cells sorted from PBMCs, taken 10 days after the yellow fever booster vaccination. This CDR3 is CASSQLGLRTGELFF. The CDR3 coding sequence is TGCGCCAGCAGCCAATTGGGTTTGAGGACCGGGGAGCTGTTTTTT.